This T cell receptor (beta chain) was recorded in a study of early T cells in non-severe SARS-CoV-2 infection. Study-wide findings and caveats: Comparison of clonotypes with VDJdb favored anti-spike CD8 responses while missing private and CD4 specificities.

This clonotype occurred many times. Its antigen is still unknown. This CDR3 comprises 13 residues. V lost 8 bases to trimming and J lost 4 bases; unmatched junction nucleotides: 3. The library protocol tagged individual cDNA molecules with unique molecular identifiers. One entry per CDR3 protein results from TCRdb running MiXCR on the 5' RACE reads. The data hold tens of thousands of distinct CDR3 sequences, with about 15% observed a single time. This receptor was obtained from an adult who was a healthcare worker with PCR-confirmed SARS-CoV-2 infection or an uninfected control (not recorded which). The gene calls are TRBV12-3 or TRBV12-4 and TRBJ1-2, with 11 positions matching TRBD1. Sequencing was performed on whole blood. The CDR3 protein is CASWGQGVYGYTF. The CDR3 bases are TGTGCCAGCTGGGGACAGGGGGTCTATGGCTACACCTTC.